A single sample is the source of the 3 T cell receptor beta chains below, sequenced in a study of T cell repertoires in cytomegalovirus infection. Each CDR3 protein is one row after TCRdb ran MiXCR on the reads. The data hold about 920,000 distinct CDR3 sequences, with around 32% observed a single time. The antigens for these receptors are not known. Sequencing was performed on cultured CD8+ T cells from PBMCs, taken from culture after CMV antigen stimulation. These receptors originate from a human donor in good health (CMV status not recorded). Some clones in this sample may be carry-over from other donors' samples.

This clonotype appeared a few times. The junction departs from the called germline gene at one end, perhaps through a read error. The chain uses TRBV7-7 and TRBJ2-5, with D perhaps TRBD2 (6 bases). The CDR3 is made up of 16 amino acids. Germline lookup yields CDR1 SSHAT and CDR2 FNYEAQ (reference sequence). The CDR3 DNA reads TGTGCTAGCAGCTTATTTCTGGGGGGATACCAAGAGACCCAGTACTTC. Its protein is CASSLFLGGYQETQYF.

This clonotype was counted a few times. The chain carries TRBV7-9 and TRBJ2-5; 8 bases agree with TRBD2. Germline V gives CDR1 SEHNR, CDR2 FQNEAQ (reference sequence). The CDR3 sequence is 15 residues long. V lost 4 bases, J lost 1 base, and 5 bases stayed unmatched. This CDR3 reads CASSSKAGAQETQYF. The CDR3 DNA reads as TGTGCCAGCAGCTCCAAAGCGGGGGCCCAAGAGACCCAGTACTTC.

With respect to this clonotype: One junction end does not reproduce the germline sequence, and a read error may be involved. This chain connects TRBV7-4 to TRBJ1-1; D unresolved. The germline gives CDR1 SGHVT, CDR2 SQSDAQ. The length of the CDR3 is 16 residues. CDR3 residues: CASNLWGTEMNTEAFF. The CDR3 nucleotides read TGTGCCAGCAACTTATGGGGAACGGAAATGAACACTGAAGCTTTCTTT.